This is a list of T cell receptor beta chains from one sample in a study of blood T cell repertoires in COVID-19. Generated by immunoSEQ multiplex PCR, the TCRdb table keeps only in-frame clones and is missing some. The sample lists around 180,000 clones; about 74% were seen once. Sequencing was done on a sample of peripheral blood. The receptor set was obtained from a woman older than 75 with acute or convalescent COVID-19. Both conserved end residues are part of each CDR3. A D gene is named only where the DNA matches it firmly. Size values are once, few and many counts, or a class for expanded clones, and some rows have none.

J: TRBJ1-6; D: .; size: .; V: TRBV27; DNA: TGTGCCAGCACCCTTCAACAGGGATTTGGTTCACCCCTCCACTTT; CDR3: CASTLQQGFGSPLHF
J: TRBJ1-5; D: .; size: .; V: TRBV9; DNA: TGTGCCAGCAGCGTAGCGGGGAATCAGCCCCAGCATTTT; CDR3: CASSVAGNQPQHF
J: TRBJ1-2; D: .; size: .; V: TRBV9; DNA: TGTGCCAGCAGCGACGGGGGTAACTATGGCTACACCTTC; CDR3: CASSDGGNYGYTF
J: TRBJ2-1; D: TRBD1; size: .; V: TRBV18; DNA: TGTGCCAGCTCCCTAGGACAGGGGATGGAGGGAAGCAATGAGCAGTTCTTC; CDR3: CASSLGQGMEGSNEQFF
J: TRBJ2-5; D: .; size: .; V: TRBV19; DNA: TGTGCCAGTAGTATAGGGAGCCAAGAGACCCAGTACTTC; CDR3: CASSIGSQETQYF
J: TRBJ2-1; D: .; size: .; V: TRBV5-1; DNA: TGCGCCAGCAGTTGGGGAGTTTTCGAGCAGTTCTTC; CDR3: CASSWGVFEQFF
J: TRBJ2-7; D: TRBD1; size: few; V: TRBV5-5; DNA: TGTGCCAGCAGCCCCGCGGACAGGGGTGCCGAGCAGTACTTC; CDR3: CASSPADRGAEQYF
J: TRBJ2-7; D: TRBD2; size: .; V: TRBV7-6; DNA: TGTGCCAGCAGCTCCACCTTAGCGGGAGGGTGGTACGAGCAGTACTTC; CDR3: CASSSTLAGGWYEQYF
J: TRBJ1-4; D: TRBD1; size: .; V: TRBV13; DNA: TGTGCCAGCAGCTCTAGACAGGGGGCGGGTGAAAAACTGTTTTTT; CDR3: CASSSRQGAGEKLFF
J: TRBJ2-5; D: .; size: .; V: TRBV6-5; DNA: TGTGCCAGCTATATCCTCCAAGAGACCCAGTACTTC; CDR3: CASYILQETQYF
J: TRBJ1-2; D: TRBD1; size: .; V: TRBV7-2; DNA: TGTGCCAGCAGCCCGGGACAGGGAAAACAGTATGGCTACACCTTC; CDR3: CASSPGQGKQYGYTF
J: TRBJ1-2; D: TRBD1; size: .; V: TRBV19; DNA: TGTGCCAGCCAACTCCACGGGACAGGGGGAGGCTACACCTTC; CDR3: CASQLHGTGGGYTF
J: TRBJ2-1; D: .; size: .; V: TRBV30; DNA: TGTGCCTGGAGTGTACGAAGAGGCGCGACGAACAATGAGCAGTTCTTC; CDR3: CAWSVRRGATNNEQFF
J: TRBJ2-5; D: TRBD2; size: few; V: TRBV4-2; DNA: TGTGCCAGCAGCCAATCCGCGGGAGCTACCCTCGGGAAGACCCAGTACTTC; CDR3: CASSQSAGATLGKTQYF
J: TRBJ1-3; D: .; size: few; V: TRBV10-2; DNA: TGCGCCAGCAGTGAGTCTGGGGCAGTAGGAAACACCATATATTTT; CDR3: CASSESGAVGNTIYF
J: TRBJ2-1; D: .; size: .; V: TRBV27; DNA: TGTGCCAGCAGTTTGGGAGGAGCCTACAATGAGCAGTTCTTC; CDR3: CASSLGGAYNEQFF
J: TRBJ1-1; D: .; size: .; V: TRBV2; DNA: TGTGCCAGCAGTGAGAACGGGGACACTGAAGCTTTCTTT; CDR3: CASSENGDTEAFF
J: TRBJ1-1; D: TRBD1; size: few; V: TRBV27; DNA: TGTGCCAGCAGTATCAGGGGGCCGAGCACTGAAGCTTTCTTT; CDR3: CASSIRGPSTEAFF
J: TRBJ2-7; D: TRBD2; size: .; V: TRBV4-1; DNA: TGCGCCAGCAGCCAAGACGACGGCCTAGCGGACTACGAGCAGTACTTC; CDR3: CASSQDDGLADYEQYF
J: TRBJ2-7; D: .; size: .; V: TRBV27; DNA: TGTGCCAGCAGTTTATTTTACGCGTCCTACGAGCAGTACTTC; CDR3: CASSLFYASYEQYF
J: TRBJ2-1; D: TRBD2; size: .; V: TRBV11-2; DNA: TGTGCCAGCAGCTCGAAGACTAGCGGGAGGCTGGGTGAGCAGTTCTTC; CDR3: CASSSKTSGRLGEQFF
J: TRBJ2-1; D: .; size: .; V: TRBV10-3; DNA: TGTGCCATCAGTGAGCCCCGAGCGGGCCCGGGGTTGGATGAGCAGTTCTTC; CDR3: CAISEPRAGPGLDEQFF
J: TRBJ1-2; D: TRBD1; size: .; V: TRBV11-2; DNA: TGTGCCAGCAGCTTAAGGGGGCGCGATGGCTACACCTTC; CDR3: CASSLRGRDGYTF
J: TRBJ2-7; D: TRBD2; size: .; V: TRBV6-6; DNA: TGTGCCAGCAGTAGCGGGATGGGCTACGAGCAGTACTTC; CDR3: CASSSGMGYEQYF
J: TRBJ1-1; D: TRBD1; size: .; V: TRBV5-5; DNA: TGTGCCAGCAGCTTGGACAGGGGGGCGGTAGCTTTCTTT; CDR3: CASSLDRGAVAFF
J: TRBJ2-1; D: TRBD2; size: .; V: TRBV3-1/TRBV3-2; DNA: TGTGCCAGCAGCCCTCCCGGGACTAGCGGAAATGAGCAGTTCTTC; CDR3: CASSPPGTSGNEQFF
J: TRBJ2-1; D: TRBD2; size: .; V: TRBV3-1/TRBV3-2; DNA: TGTGCCAGCAGCCAAGACCCCCGGGAGGGCCGAAATGAGCAGTTCTTC; CDR3: CASSQDPREGRNEQFF
J: TRBJ2-7; D: .; size: .; V: TRBV6-6; DNA: TGTGCCAGCAGTCTCTCGCTCTTAGCGGACTCCTACGAGCAGTACTTC; CDR3: CASSLSLLADSYEQYF
J: TRBJ2-7; D: TRBD1; size: .; V: TRBV3-1/TRBV3-2; DNA: TGTGCCAGCAGCCAAAGACAGGGGAGCTCCTACGAGCAGTACTTC; CDR3: CASSQRQGSSYEQYF
J: TRBJ2-3; D: TRBD2; size: .; V: TRBV18; DNA: TGTGCCAGCTCACCATTGAAAACTAGCGGGTTTGGCCCAGATACGCAGTATTTT; CDR3: CASSPLKTSGFGPDTQYF
J: TRBJ2-5; D: TRBD2; size: .; V: TRBV3-1/TRBV3-2; DNA: TGTGCCAGCAACAGCGGGACTAGCGGGAGTGTCTGGAGGGGAGAGACCCAGTACTTC; CDR3: CASNSGTSGSVWRGETQYF
J: TRBJ1-3; D: .; size: few; V: TRBV20-1; DNA: TGCAGTGTTGGCGGGAGGGACACCATATATTTT; CDR3: CSVGGRDTIYF
J: TRBJ1-1; D: .; size: .; V: TRBV6-2/TRBV6-3; DNA: TGTGCCAGCAGCCCCCGAAGGGGGATCTCTGAAGCTTTCTTT; CDR3: CASSPRRGISEAFF